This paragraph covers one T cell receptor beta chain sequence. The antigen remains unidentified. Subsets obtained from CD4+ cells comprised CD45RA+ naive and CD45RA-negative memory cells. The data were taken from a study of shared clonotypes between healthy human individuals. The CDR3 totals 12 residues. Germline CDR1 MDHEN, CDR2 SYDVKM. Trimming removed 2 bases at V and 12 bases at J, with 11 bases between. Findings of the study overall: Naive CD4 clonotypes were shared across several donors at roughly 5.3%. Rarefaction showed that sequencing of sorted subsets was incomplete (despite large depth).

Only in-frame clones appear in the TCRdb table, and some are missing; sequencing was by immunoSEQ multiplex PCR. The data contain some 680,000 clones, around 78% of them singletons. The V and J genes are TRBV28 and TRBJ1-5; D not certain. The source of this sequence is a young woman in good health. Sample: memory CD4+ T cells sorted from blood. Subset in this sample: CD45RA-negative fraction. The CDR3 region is CASSLNVAVQHF. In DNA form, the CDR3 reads TGTGCCAGCAGTTTAAACGTCGCGGTCCAGCATTTT.